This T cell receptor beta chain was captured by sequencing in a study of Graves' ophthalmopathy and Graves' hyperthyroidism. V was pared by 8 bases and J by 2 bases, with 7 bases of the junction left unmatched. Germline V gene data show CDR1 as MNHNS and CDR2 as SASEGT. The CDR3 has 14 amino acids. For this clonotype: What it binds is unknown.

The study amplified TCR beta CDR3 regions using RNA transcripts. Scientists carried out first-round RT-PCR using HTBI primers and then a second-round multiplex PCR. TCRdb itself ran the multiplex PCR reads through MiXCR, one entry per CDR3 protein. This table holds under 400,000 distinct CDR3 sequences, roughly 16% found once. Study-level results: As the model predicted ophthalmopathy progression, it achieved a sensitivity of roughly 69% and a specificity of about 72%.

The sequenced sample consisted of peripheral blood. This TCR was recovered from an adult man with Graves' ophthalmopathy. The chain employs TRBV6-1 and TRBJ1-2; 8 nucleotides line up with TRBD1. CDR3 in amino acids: CASDGQGWNYGYTF. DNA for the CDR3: TGTGCCAGCGATGGACAGGGCTGGAACTATGGCTACACCTTC.